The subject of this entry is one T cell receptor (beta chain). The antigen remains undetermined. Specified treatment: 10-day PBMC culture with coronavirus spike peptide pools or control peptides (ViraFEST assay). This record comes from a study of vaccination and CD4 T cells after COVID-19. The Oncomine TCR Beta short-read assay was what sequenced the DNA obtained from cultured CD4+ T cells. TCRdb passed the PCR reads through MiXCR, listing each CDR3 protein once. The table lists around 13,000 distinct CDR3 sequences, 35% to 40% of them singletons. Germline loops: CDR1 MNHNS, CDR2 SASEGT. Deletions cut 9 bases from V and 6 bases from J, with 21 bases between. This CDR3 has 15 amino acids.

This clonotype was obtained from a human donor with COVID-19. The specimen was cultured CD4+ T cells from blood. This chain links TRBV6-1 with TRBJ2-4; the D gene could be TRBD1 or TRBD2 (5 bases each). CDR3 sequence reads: CARGRVGFFLNIQYF. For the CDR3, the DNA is TGTGCCAGGGGGCGGGTGGGGTTCTTTTTAAACATTCAGTACTTC.